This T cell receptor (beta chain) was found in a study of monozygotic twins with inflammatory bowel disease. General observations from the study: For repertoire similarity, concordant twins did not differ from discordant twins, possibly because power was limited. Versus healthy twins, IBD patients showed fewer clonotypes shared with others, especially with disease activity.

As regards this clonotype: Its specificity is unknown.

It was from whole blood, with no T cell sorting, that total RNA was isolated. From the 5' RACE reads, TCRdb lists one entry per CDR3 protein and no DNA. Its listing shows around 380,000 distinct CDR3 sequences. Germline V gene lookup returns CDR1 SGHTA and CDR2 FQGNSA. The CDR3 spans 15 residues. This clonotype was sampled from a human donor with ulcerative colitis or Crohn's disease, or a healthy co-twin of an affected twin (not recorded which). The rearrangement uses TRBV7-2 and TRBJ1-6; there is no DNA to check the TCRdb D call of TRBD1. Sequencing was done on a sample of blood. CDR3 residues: CASSSQGQGASPLHF. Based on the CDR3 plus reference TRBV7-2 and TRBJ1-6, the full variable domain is GAGVSQSPSNKVTEKGKDVELRCDPISGHTALYWYRQSLGQGLEFLIYFQGNSAPDKSGLPSDRFSAERTGGSVSTLTIQRTQQEDSAVYLCASSSQGQGASPLHFGNGTRLTVT.